These 7 T cell receptor beta chains were sequenced from one sample in a study of blood T cell repertoires in COVID-19. Libraries were prepared by immunoSEQ multiplex PCR; TCRdb keeps only in-frame clonotypes and omits some of them. This sample has some 100,000 clones, with 80% found just once. The sequencing input was peripheral blood. These receptors were taken from a human donor in a cohort sampled during active COVID-19.

The chain combines TRBV10-3 with TRBJ2-1, with D possibly matching TRBD1 (6 bases). The V gene's germline CDR1 is ENHRY and CDR2 SYGVKD. This CDR3 spans 12 amino acids. Trimming removed 6 bases from V and 5 bases from J, with 8 bases in between. The CDR3 region has the DNA TGTGCCATCAGCCGGGACAACAATGAGCAGTTCTTC. It is translated as CAISRDNNEQFF.

The rearrangement joins TRBV7-8 to TRBJ2-7; 7 bases fit TRBD2. With V trimmed by 2 bases and J by 3 bases, 10 bases remained unmatched. Per germline, CDR1 SGHVS and CDR2 FQNEAQ. The CDR3 is made up of 16 amino acids. The CDR3 is CASSLRERGGGYEQYF. The CDR3 coding sequence is TGTGCCAGCAGCTTAAGGGAGCGGGGCGGCGGCTACGAGCAGTACTTC.

This chain connects TRBV28 to TRBJ1-1; D gene uncertain. CDR3 length: 13 amino acids. The V and J ends lost 6 bases and 0 bases respectively, with 8 bases between them. Per the germline V gene, CDR1 is MDHEN and CDR2 is SYDVKM. The CDR3 DNA reads as TGTGCCAGCAGCTCGGGTCTGAACACTGAAGCTTTCTTT. Its translation is CASSSGLNTEAFF. Full variable domain (rest looked up from reference TRBV28 and TRBJ1-1): DVKVTQSSRYLVKRTGEKVFLECVQDMDHENMFWYRQDPGLGLRLIYFSYDVKMKEKGDIPEGYSVSREKKERFSLILESASTNQTSMYLCASSSGLNTEAFFGQGTRLTVV.

This chain links TRBV19 with TRBJ1-5; no clear D. The CDR3 sequence is 15 residues long. Trimming cost V 6 bases and J 5 bases, with 17 bases left between them. The germline V gene encodes CDR1 LNHDA and CDR2 SQIVND (reference sequence). The DNA for the CDR3 is TGTGCCAGTAGCACAACCGGGAGTACTTATCAGCCCCAGCATTTT. Translating gives CASSTTGSTYQPQHF.

This clone was recorded once. The chain combines TRBV12-3 or TRBV12-4 with TRBJ2-7; a possible D gene is TRBD1 (6 bases). Deletions cut 3 bases from V and 4 bases from J, with 7 bases between. The CDR3 sequence is 12 residues long. CDR3 sequence: CASSFGQYEQYF. The CDR3 region has the DNA TGTGCCAGCAGTTTTGGACAGTACGAGCAGTACTTC.

The chain couples TRBV6-6 to TRBJ2-3; D gene ambiguous. V gave up 6 bases and J gave up 3 bases, with 4 bases separating them. This CDR3 region has 11 residues. In germline, CDR1 is MNHNY, CDR2 SVGAGI (reference sequence). CDR3 in amino acids: CASSITDTQYF. The CDR3 DNA reads TGTGCCAGCAGCATTACAGATACGCAGTATTTT.

The V gene is TRBV6-1, the J gene TRBJ1-2; D may be TRBD1 (5 bases). Trimming removed 3 bases from V and 4 bases from J, with 9 bases in between. This CDR3 spans 13 amino acids. Germline V lookup: CDR1 MNHNS, CDR2 SASEGT. This CDR3 reads CASSDQGAYGYTF. Written as DNA, the CDR3 is TGTGCCAGCAGTGACCAGGGCGCCTATGGCTACACCTTC.